The clone carrying this T cell receptor beta chain was counted a few times. Its antigen remains unknown. Germline CDR1 SGDLS, CDR2 YYNGEE. V dropped 4 bases and J dropped 1 base, with 16 bases sitting between them. CDR3 length equals 16 residues. This sample stems from a study of T cell clones after liver transplantation. Across the study: Liver transplant recipients had immunosuppression withdrawal attempted within 2 years. Draws occurred before transplant, before withdrawal, and after complete or failed withdrawal. Third-party-reactive TCRbeta sequences from pre-transplant mixed lymphocyte reactions served as antigen-independent comparators.

Assay: immunoSEQ multiplex PCR; the TCRdb copy retains only in-frame clones and omits some. Among tens of thousands of clones listed, 60% to 80% were seen once. Study-level points and caveats: Donor-reactive sequences fell more than third party-reactive ones, suggesting partial deletion.

The chain carries TRBV9 and TRBJ2-3; either TRBD1 or TRBD2 may fit D (5 bases each). Sequenced here: CD4+ T cells from blood, sampled at the 22-month timepoint. This receptor was identified in a human patient who received a liver transplant. Part of the T cells may come from the graft donor. The CDR3 here is CASSPRGRGRTDTQYF. CDR3 coding DNA: TGTGCCAGCAGCCCCCGCGGTCGGGGCCGCACAGATACGCAGTATTTT.